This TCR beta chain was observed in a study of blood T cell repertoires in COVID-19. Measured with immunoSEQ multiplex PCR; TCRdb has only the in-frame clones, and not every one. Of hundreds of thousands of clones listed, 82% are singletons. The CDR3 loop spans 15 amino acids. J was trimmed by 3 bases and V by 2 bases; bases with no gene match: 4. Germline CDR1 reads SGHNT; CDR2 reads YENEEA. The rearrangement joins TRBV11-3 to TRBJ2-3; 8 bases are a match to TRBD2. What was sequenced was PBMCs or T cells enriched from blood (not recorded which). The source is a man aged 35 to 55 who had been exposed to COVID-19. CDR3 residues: CASSLFSGATDTQYF. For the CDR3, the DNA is TGTGCCAGCAGCTTATTTAGCGGGGCGACAGATACGCAGTATTTT.